The 7 T cell receptor beta chains in this list originate from one sample, sequenced in a study of shared clonotypes between healthy human individuals. Profiling relied on immunoSEQ multiplex PCR, and the TCRdb table lists in-frame clones only, not all of them. In the table there are some 470,000 clones, less than 80% of which are singletons. Specimen: PBMCs. The receptors stem from a woman aged 40-49 years in good health. Some clones in this sample may be carry-over from other donors' samples.

The chain recombines TRBV29-1 with TRBJ2-1; no clear D. The ends were cut back, 7 bases at V and 8 bases at J, with 12 bases in the middle. The CDR3 runs 11 residues. The germline gives CDR1 SQVTM, CDR2 ANQGSEA. CDR3 loop: CSALMGDEQFF. The CDR3 DNA reads TGCAGCGCCCTCATGGGCGATGAGCAGTTCTTC.

The sample holds one count of this clone. The chain employs TRBV9 and TRBJ2-3; tentatively, D is TRBD2 (6 bases). There are 15 residues in the CDR3. Germline CDR1 SGDLS, CDR2 YYNGEE. Trimming shortened V by 4 bases and J by 6 bases, and 18 bases separated the two germline ends. CDR3 loop: CASSPQDYRRDTQYF. The DNA for the CDR3 is TGTGCCAGCAGCCCACAGGACTACAGGAGGGATACGCAGTATTTT.

The V gene is TRBV18, the J gene TRBJ2-7; D not certain. Germline V gene lookup returns CDR1 KGHSH and CDR2 LQKENI. CDR3 length: 14 residues. V was cut by 0 bases and J by 3 bases, with 9 bases left in between. The chain's CDR3 is CASSPPAPNYEQYF. As DNA, the CDR3 is TGTGCCAGCTCACCACCCGCCCCCAACTACGAGCAGTACTTC.

Details on this clone: Other DNA sequences in the sample encode the same CDR3. The gene calls are TRBV30 and TRBJ2-2; D perhaps matches TRBD1 (6 bases). V lost 2 bases and J 1 base, leaving 11 bases between the germline ends. Germline V CDR1 and CDR2: GTSNPN, SVGIG (reference sequence). The CDR3 loop spans 15 amino acids. CDR3 nucleotide sequence: TGTGCCTGGAGTCCCCCGGACAGGAACACCGGGGAGCTGTTTTTT. This gives the protein CAWSPPDRNTGELFF.

This chain connects TRBV6-4 to TRBJ1-2, with D possibly being TRBD1 (6 bases). Between the trimmed V and J ends, which lost 2 bases and 7 bases, there was a span of 11 bases. The CDR3 extends over 13 amino acids. Looked up from germline, CDR1 is MRHNA and CDR2 is SNTAGT. DNA of the CDR3: TGTGCCAGCAGTGACCAGGGGACGGGTGGCTACACCTTC. Amino acid sequence: CASSDQGTGGYTF.

The chain recombines TRBV5-5 with TRBJ1-1; 7 bases line up with TRBD1. The V segment lost 0 bases and the J segment 1 base; nucleotides outside the gene matches: 3. The CDR3 has 15 amino acids. Germline loops: CDR1 SGHKS, CDR2 YYEKEE (reference sequence). The CDR3 DNA sequence: TGTGCCAGCAGCTTGGGGACAGGATGGAACACTGAAGCTTTCTTT. This codes for CASSLGTGWNTEAFF.

This chain connects TRBV5-1 to TRBJ2-2, with D hard to call. The germline gives CDR1 SGHRS, CDR2 YFSETQ. CDR3 size: 13 residues. V lost 7 bases and J 4 bases, leaving 11 bases between the germline ends. Here the CDR3 reads CASRTSSTGELFF. As DNA, the CDR3 is TGCGCCAGCCGAACCTCCAGCACCGGGGAGCTGTTTTTT.